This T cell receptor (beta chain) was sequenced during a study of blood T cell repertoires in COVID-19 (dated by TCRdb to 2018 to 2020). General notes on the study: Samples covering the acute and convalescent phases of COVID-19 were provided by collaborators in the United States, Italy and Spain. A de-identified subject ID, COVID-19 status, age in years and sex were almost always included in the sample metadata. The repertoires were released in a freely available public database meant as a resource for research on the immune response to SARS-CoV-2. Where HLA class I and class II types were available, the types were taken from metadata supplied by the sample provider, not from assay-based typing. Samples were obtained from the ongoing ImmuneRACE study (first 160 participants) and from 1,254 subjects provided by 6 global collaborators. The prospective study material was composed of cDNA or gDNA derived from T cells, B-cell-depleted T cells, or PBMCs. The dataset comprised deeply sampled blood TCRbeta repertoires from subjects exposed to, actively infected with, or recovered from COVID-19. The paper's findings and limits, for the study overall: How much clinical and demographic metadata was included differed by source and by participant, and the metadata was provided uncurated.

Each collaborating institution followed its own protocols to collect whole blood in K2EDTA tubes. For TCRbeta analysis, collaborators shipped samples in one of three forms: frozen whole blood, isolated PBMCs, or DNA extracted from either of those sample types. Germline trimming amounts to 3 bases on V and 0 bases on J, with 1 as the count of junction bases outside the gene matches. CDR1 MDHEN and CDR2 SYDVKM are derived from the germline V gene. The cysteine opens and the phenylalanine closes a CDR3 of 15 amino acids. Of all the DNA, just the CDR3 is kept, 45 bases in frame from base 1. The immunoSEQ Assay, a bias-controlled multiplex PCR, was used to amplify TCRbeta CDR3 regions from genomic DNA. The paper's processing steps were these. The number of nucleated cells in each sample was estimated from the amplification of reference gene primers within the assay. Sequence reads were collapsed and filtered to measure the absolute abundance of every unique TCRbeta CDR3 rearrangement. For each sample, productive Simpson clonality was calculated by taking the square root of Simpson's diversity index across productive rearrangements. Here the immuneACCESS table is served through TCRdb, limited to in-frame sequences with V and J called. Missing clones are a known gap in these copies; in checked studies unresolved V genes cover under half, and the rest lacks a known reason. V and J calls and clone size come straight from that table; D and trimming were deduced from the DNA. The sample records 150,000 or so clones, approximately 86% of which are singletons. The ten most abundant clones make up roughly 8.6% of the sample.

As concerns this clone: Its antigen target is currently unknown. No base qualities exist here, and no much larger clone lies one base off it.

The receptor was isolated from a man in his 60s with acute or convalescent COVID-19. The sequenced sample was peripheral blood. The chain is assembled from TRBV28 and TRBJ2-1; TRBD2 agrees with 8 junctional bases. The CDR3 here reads CASSFAGGSYNEQFF. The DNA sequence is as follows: TGTGCCAGCAGTTTTGCGGGGGGCTCCTACAATGAGCAGTTCTTC.